These T cell receptor beta chains were read from a single sample in a study of T cell responses to AZD1222 COVID-19 vaccine. The protocol was immunoSEQ multiplex PCR, while the TCRdb copy is restricted to in-frame clones and leaves out a portion. The sample has some 150,000 clones, approximately 94% seen once; the top ten hold about 2.1%. This sample comprised peripheral blood, obtained on day 0 of AZD1222 vaccination. The receptors were sampled from an adult in good health. The CDR3 runs from the conserved cysteine through the conserved F or W. D genes are given only for firm matches. The listing skips clone size in some rows; elsewhere it reads once, few, many or a size class.

CDR3nt: TGTGCCAGCAGTATCAATGGGGGCGGAGCAGAAGCTTTCTTT
CDR3aa: CASSINGGGAEAFF
d_gene: NA
v_gene: TRBV27
abundance: NA
j_gene: TRBJ1-1
len: 14

CDR3nt: TGTGCCAGCAGCCACCCCTGGGTGGGGGGAAGGAGCACTGAAGCTTTCTTT
CDR3aa: CASSHPWVGGRSTEAFF
d_gene: NA
v_gene: TRBV3-1/TRBV3-2
abundance: NA
j_gene: TRBJ1-1
len: 17

CDR3nt: TGTGCCAGCAGGGCCGGGACAGGGATCACCTACGAGCAGTACTTC
CDR3aa: CASRAGTGITYEQYF
d_gene: TRBD1
v_gene: TRBV5-4
abundance: once
j_gene: TRBJ2-7
len: 15

CDR3nt: TGCGCCAGCAGCGGACAGGCGCATAACTATGGCTACACCTTC
CDR3aa: CASSGQAHNYGYTF
d_gene: TRBD1
v_gene: TRBV10-2
abundance: NA
j_gene: TRBJ1-2
len: 14

CDR3nt: TGTGCCAGCAGCCAAGAACAGGTTCTGTCACCCCTCCACTTT
CDR3aa: CASSQEQVLSPLHF
d_gene: NA
v_gene: TRBV3-1/TRBV3-2
abundance: NA
j_gene: TRBJ1-6
len: 14

CDR3nt: TGTGCTAGTGGTTTCCCTAGCGGGAGCTCCTACAATGAGCAGTTCTTC
CDR3aa: CASGFPSGSSYNEQFF
d_gene: TRBD2
v_gene: TRBV12-5
abundance: NA
j_gene: TRBJ2-1
len: 16

CDR3nt: TGTGCCAGCAGTGAACTCGCTTGGAACGGGGAGCTGTTTTTT
CDR3aa: CASSELAWNGELFF
d_gene: NA
v_gene: TRBV25-1
abundance: NA
j_gene: TRBJ2-2
len: 14

CDR3nt: TGTGCCAGCAGGGTACAAGTCACCCTACAGCCCCAGCATTTT
CDR3aa: CASRVQVTLQPQHF
d_gene: NA
v_gene: TRBV6-6
abundance: NA
j_gene: TRBJ1-5
len: 14

CDR3nt: TGTGCCACCAGCGGAGTTAATCAGCCCCAGCATTTT
CDR3aa: CATSGVNQPQHF
d_gene: NA
v_gene: TRBV10-3
abundance: NA
j_gene: TRBJ1-5
len: 12

CDR3nt: TGTGCCTGGATGGTAGCGGGATACGGGGAGCTGTTTTTT
CDR3aa: CAWMVAGYGELFF
d_gene: TRBD2
v_gene: TRBV30
abundance: NA
j_gene: TRBJ2-2
len: 13